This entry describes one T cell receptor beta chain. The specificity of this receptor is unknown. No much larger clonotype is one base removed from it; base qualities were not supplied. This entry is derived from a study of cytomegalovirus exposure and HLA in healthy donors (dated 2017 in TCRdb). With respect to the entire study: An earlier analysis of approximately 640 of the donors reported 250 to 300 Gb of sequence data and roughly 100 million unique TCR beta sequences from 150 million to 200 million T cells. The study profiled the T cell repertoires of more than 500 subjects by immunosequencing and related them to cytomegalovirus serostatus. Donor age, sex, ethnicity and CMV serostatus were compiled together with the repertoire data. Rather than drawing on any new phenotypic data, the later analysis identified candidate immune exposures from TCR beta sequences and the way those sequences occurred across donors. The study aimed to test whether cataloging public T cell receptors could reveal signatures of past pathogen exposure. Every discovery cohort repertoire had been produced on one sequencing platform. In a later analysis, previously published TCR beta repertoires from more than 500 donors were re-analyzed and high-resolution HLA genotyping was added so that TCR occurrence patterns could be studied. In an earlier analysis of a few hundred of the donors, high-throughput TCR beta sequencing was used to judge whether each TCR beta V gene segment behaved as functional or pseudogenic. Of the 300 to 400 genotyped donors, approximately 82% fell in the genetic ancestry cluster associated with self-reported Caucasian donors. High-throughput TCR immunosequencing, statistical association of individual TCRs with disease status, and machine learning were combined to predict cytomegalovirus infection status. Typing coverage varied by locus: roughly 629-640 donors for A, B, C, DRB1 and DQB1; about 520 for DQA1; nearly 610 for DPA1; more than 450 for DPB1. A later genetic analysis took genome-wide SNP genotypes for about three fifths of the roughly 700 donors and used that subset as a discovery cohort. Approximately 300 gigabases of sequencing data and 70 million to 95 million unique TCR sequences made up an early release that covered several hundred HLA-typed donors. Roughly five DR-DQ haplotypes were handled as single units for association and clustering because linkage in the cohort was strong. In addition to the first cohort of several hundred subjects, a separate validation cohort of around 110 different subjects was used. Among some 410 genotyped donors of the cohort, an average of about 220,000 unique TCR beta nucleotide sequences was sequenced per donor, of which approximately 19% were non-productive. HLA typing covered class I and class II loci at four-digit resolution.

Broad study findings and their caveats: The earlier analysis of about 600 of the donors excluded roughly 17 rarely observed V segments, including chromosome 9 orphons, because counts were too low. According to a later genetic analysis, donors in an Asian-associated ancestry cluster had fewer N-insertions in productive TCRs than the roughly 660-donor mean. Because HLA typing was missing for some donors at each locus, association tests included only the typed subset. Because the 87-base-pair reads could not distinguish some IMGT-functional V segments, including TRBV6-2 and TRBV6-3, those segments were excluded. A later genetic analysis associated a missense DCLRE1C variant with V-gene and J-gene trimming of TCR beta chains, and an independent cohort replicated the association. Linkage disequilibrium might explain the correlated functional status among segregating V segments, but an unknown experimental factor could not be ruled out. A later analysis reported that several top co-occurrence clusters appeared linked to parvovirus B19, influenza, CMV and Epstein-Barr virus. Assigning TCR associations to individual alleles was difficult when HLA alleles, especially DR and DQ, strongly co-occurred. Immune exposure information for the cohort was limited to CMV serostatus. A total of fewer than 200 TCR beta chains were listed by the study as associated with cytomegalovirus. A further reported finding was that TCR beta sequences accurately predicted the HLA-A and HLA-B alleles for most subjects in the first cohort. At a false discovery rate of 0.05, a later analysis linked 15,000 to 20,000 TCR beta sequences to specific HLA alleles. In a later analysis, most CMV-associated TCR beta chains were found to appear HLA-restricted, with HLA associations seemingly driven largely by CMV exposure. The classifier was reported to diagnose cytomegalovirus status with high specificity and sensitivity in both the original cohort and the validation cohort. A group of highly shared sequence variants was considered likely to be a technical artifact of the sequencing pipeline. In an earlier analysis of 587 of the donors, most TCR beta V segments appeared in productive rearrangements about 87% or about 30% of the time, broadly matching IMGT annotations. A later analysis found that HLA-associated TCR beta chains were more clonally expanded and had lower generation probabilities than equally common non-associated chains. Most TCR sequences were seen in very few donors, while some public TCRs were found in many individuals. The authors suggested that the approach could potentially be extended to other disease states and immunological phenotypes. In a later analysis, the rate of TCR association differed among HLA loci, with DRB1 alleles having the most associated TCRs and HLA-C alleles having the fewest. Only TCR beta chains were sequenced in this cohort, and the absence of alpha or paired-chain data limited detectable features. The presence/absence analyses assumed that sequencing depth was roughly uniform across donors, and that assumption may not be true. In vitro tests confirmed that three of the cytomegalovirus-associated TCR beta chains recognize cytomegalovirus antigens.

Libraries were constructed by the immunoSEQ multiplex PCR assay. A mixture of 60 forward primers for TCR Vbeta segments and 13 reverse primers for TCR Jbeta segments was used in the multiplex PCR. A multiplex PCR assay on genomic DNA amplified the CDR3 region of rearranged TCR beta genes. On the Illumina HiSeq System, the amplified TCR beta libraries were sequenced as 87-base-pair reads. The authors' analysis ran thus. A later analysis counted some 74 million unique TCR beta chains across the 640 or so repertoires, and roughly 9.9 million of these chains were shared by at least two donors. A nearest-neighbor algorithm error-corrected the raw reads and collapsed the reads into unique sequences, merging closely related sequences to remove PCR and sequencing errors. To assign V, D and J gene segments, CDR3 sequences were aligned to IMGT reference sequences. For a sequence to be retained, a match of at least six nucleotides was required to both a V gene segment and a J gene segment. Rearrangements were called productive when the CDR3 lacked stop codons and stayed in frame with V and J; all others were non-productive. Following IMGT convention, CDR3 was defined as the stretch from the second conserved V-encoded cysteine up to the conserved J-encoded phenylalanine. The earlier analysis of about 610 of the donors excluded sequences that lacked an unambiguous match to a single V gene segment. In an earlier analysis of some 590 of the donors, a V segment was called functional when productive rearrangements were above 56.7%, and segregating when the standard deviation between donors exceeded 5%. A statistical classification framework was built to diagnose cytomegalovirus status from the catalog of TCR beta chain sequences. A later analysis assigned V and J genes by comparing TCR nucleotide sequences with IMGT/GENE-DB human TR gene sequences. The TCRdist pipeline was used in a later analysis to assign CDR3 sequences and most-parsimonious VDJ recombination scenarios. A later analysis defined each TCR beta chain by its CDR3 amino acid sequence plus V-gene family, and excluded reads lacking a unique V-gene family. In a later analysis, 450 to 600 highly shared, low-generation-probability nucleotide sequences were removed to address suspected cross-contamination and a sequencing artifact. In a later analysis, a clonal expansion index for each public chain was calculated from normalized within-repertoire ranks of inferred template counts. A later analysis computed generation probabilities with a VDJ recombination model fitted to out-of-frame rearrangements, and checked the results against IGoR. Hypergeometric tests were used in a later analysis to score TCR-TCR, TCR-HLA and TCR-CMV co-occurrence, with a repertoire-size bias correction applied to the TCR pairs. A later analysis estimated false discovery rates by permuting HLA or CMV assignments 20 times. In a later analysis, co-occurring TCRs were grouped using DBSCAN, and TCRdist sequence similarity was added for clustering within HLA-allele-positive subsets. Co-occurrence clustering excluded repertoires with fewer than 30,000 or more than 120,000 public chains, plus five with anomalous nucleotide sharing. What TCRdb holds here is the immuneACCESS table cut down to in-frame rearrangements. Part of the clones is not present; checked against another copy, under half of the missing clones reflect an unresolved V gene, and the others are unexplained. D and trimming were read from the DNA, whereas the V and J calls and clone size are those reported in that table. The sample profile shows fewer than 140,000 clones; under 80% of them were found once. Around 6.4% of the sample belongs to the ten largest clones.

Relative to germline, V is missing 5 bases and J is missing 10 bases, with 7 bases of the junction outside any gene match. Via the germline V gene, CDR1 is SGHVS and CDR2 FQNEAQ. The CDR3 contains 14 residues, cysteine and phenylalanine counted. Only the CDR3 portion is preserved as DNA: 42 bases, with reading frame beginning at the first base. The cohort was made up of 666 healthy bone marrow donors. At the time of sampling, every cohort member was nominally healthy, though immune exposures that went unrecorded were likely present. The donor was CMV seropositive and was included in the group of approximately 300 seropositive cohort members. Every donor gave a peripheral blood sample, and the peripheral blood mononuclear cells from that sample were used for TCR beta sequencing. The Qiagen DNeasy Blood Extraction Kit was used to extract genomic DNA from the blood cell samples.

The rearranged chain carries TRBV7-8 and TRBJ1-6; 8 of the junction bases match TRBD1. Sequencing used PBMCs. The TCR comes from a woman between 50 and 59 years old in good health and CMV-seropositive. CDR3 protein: CASSRTGFESPLHF. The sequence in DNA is TGTGCCAGCAGCCGGACAGGGTTTGAGTCACCCCTCCACTTT.